This is a list of T cell receptor beta chains from one sample in a study of blood T cell repertoires in COVID-19. Repertoires were generated with immunoSEQ multiplex PCR, while TCRdb's copy carries only in-frame clones and drops some. The sample yields about 190,000 clones, 85% to 90% seen once. The sample comprised peripheral blood. These receptors came from a man between 18 and 29 years old with active or convalescent COVID-19. Both conserved end residues are part of each CDR3. The D gene is left open where the match is weak. The size entry is marked missing in some rows and otherwise reads once, few, many or a size class.

size: NA
D: NA
J: TRBJ2-6
V: TRBV2
DNA: TGTGCCAGCAGTGTATACCCGATAGGAGACTCTGGGGCCAACGTCCTGACTTTC
CDR3: CASSVYPIGDSGANVLTF

size: NA
D: NA
J: TRBJ1-2
V: TRBV7-9
DNA: TGTGCCAGCAGCTTCCACAGGGAGGGGGGCTACACCTTC
CDR3: CASSFHREGGYTF

size: NA
D: NA
J: TRBJ2-7
V: TRBV7-4
DNA: TGTGCCAGCAGCTTAGTGGGGCTAGCCTACGAGCAGTACTTC
CDR3: CASSLVGLAYEQYF

size: NA
D: TRBD2
J: TRBJ2-7
V: TRBV6-6
DNA: TGTGCCAGCAGTTACTCGACTAGCGGGAGCTCCTACGAGCAGTACTTC
CDR3: CASSYSTSGSSYEQYF

size: NA
D: TRBD1
J: TRBJ2-1
V: TRBV2
DNA: TGTGCCAGCGGGTGGACAGGGCCCTTCGATGAGCAGTTCTTC
CDR3: CASGWTGPFDEQFF

size: NA
D: NA
J: TRBJ1-3
V: TRBV15
DNA: TGTGCCACCAGCAGAGGGGGGGAAGGAAACACCATATATTTT
CDR3: CATSRGGEGNTIYF

size: NA
D: TRBD2
J: TRBJ2-1
V: TRBV2
DNA: TGTGCCAGCAATACAGCGGGGGGGAGCTACAATGAGCAGTTCTTC
CDR3: CASNTAGGSYNEQFF

size: NA
D: NA
J: TRBJ1-1
V: TRBV2
DNA: TGTGCCAGCAGTCACTCTTACAGACGGGGGAACACTGAAGCTTTCTTT
CDR3: CASSHSYRRGNTEAFF

size: NA
D: NA
J: TRBJ1-1
V: TRBV5-6
DNA: TGTGCCAGCAGCCGTCGCCGGGACACTGAAGCTTTCTTT
CDR3: CASSRRRDTEAFF

size: NA
D: NA
J: TRBJ2-3
V: TRBV7-6
DNA: TGTGCCAGCAGCTTAGGGGGCCCTAGCACAGATACGCAGTATTTT
CDR3: CASSLGGPSTDTQYF

size: NA
D: TRBD2
J: TRBJ2-2
V: TRBV6-1
DNA: TGTGCCAGCAGTGAAGCGCGGGGGATCGGGGAGCTGTTTTTT
CDR3: CASSEARGIGELFF

size: NA
D: TRBD2
J: TRBJ2-5
V: TRBV19
DNA: TGTGCCAGTTCCTCTGGCGGACTAGCGGTTCGGGGGGAGACCCAGTACTTC
CDR3: CASSSGGLAVRGETQYF

size: NA
D: NA
J: TRBJ1-3
V: TRBV25-1
DNA: TGTGCCAGCAAGACACCTGGAAACACCATATATTTT
CDR3: CASKTPGNTIYF

size: NA
D: NA
J: TRBJ1-4
V: TRBV3-1/TRBV3-2
DNA: TGTGCCAGCAGCCAAGATTCCGGAGCCGATGAAAAACTGTTTTTT
CDR3: CASSQDSGADEKLFF

size: NA
D: NA
J: TRBJ2-4
V: TRBV7-2
DNA: TGTGCCAGCAGCTTTCAAAGGGGCGTTAACATTCAGTACTTC
CDR3: CASSFQRGVNIQYF

size: NA
D: NA
J: TRBJ1-2
V: TRBV4-1
DNA: TGCGCCAGCAGCCAAGACTCAGGGCCTAACTATGGCTACACCTTC
CDR3: CASSQDSGPNYGYTF

size: NA
D: TRBD1
J: TRBJ2-7
V: TRBV28
DNA: TGTGCCAGCAGTTTTGGGACAGGGTTCGAGCAGTACTTC
CDR3: CASSFGTGFEQYF

size: few
D: TRBD1
J: TRBJ1-6
V: TRBV25-1
DNA: TGTGCCAGCAGTGAATTGGACAGGGGTTATTCACCCCTCCACTTT
CDR3: CASSELDRGYSPLHF

size: once
D: TRBD2
J: TRBJ2-7
V: TRBV28
DNA: TGTGCCAGCCGACCCTTTGGGGCGGGAGGTGCCTACGAGCAGTACTTC
CDR3: CASRPFGAGGAYEQYF

size: NA
D: TRBD1
J: TRBJ1-3
V: TRBV15
DNA: TGTGCCACCAGCAGGGACAGGGGGCCTGGAAACACCATATATTTT
CDR3: CATSRDRGPGNTIYF

size: NA
D: TRBD1
J: TRBJ2-7
V: TRBV7-6
DNA: TGTGCCAGCAGTCAGGGACAGACGAGCCTCTACGAGCAGTACTTC
CDR3: CASSQGQTSLYEQYF

size: NA
D: TRBD2
J: TRBJ2-5
V: TRBV3-1/TRBV3-2
DNA: TGTGCCAGCAGTTTCGGACTAGCGGGAGAAGAGACCCAGTACTTC
CDR3: CASSFGLAGEETQYF

size: once
D: NA
J: TRBJ1-1
V: TRBV29-1
DNA: TGCAGCGTCACAACCGGGAGAGAAGCTTTCTTT
CDR3: CSVTTGREAFF

size: NA
D: TRBD1
J: TRBJ1-1
V: TRBV12-3/TRBV12-4
DNA: TGTGCCAGCAGAACAGGGGGGACTGAAGCTTTCTTT
CDR3: CASRTGGTEAFF

size: NA
D: NA
J: TRBJ2-7
V: TRBV7-8
DNA: TGTGCCAGCAGCTTAGCGGAGGGGTTTAACGACGAGCAGTACTTC
CDR3: CASSLAEGFNDEQYF

size: NA
D: TRBD1
J: TRBJ1-1
V: TRBV5-1
DNA: TGCGCCAGCAGCTGGGACAGGGGAGGCACTGAAGCTTTCTTT
CDR3: CASSWDRGGTEAFF